This entry lists 9 T cell receptor beta chains sequenced from one sample in a study of shared clonotypes between healthy human individuals. CD45RO-negative, CCR7-selected cells formed the naive CD8 fraction, which excluded terminally differentiated effector memory CD45RA+ cells. Sequencing used immunoSEQ multiplex PCR; TCRdb keeps in-frame clones, though not all of them. The sample carries about 2.1 million clones, 85% to 95% recorded once. The sample taken for sequencing was naive CD8+ T cells from PBMCs. The receptors come from a man younger than 30 in good health. Some clones in this sample may be carry-over from other donors' samples.

The V call is TRBV7-6, the J call TRBJ2-5; 9 nucleotides match TRBD1. V was pared by 4 bases and J by 5 bases, with 2 bases of the junction left unmatched. The CDR3 sequence is 13 residues long. CDR1 is SGHVS and CDR2 is FNYEAQ in the germline V gene. For the CDR3, the DNA is TGTGCCAGCAGCTACAGGGGGCTGGAGACCCAGTACTTC. It is translated as CASSYRGLETQYF. The whole variable domain, remainder taken from reference TRBV7-6 and TRBJ2-5, is GAGVSQSPRYKVTKRGQDVALRCDPISGHVSLYWYRQALGQGPEFLTYFNYEAQQDKSGLPNDRFSAERPEGSISTLTIQRTEQRDSAMYRCASSYRGLETQYFGPGTRLLVL.

V gene TRBV28 combines with J gene TRBJ2-5; a possible D gene is TRBD1 (5 bases). Germline-derived CDR1 and CDR2 are MDHEN and SYDVKM. V was pared by 5 bases and J by 4 bases, with 17 bases between. The CDR3 is 15 amino acids. This CDR3 is CASSMTATSGETQYF. CDR3 DNA sequence: TGTGCCAGCAGTATGACAGCGACCTCCGGAGAGACCCAGTACTTC.

This rearrangement joins TRBV7-9 to TRBJ2-7; no clear D gene. With 1 base removed from V and 3 bases from J, the gap between germline ends came to 10 bases. CDR1 and CDR2 (germline): SEHNR, FQNEAQ (reference sequence). The CDR3 contains 14 residues. Written as DNA, the CDR3 is TGTGCCAGCAGCTTAGGTTCAGCCGGCTACGAGCAGTACTTC. Protein sequence: CASSLGSAGYEQYF.

Worth noting for this clone: The same CDR3 also results from other DNA sequences found in this sample. The V gene is TRBV7-9, the J gene TRBJ2-7; D is ambiguous. V was pared by 5 bases and J by 0 bases, with 5 bases between. From germline, CDR1 is SEHNR and CDR2 FQNEAQ (reference sequence). The CDR3 runs to 12 residues. CDR3 in amino acids: CASSPLSYEQYF. As DNA, the CDR3 is TGTGCCAGCAGCCCTCTCTCCTACGAGCAGTACTTC.

This sequence joins TRBV10-2 and TRBJ2-7; 7 nucleotides align to TRBD2. The germline gives CDR1 WSHSY, CDR2 SAAADI. CDR3 size: 16 residues. The V segment lost 4 bases and the J segment 4 bases; nucleotides outside the gene matches: 13. The CDR3 reads CASSGITSAGEYEQYF. In nucleotides, the CDR3 is TGCGCCAGCAGTGGAATAACTAGCGCCGGAGAATACGAGCAGTACTTC.

The chain joins TRBV5-1 to TRBJ2-1; the match to TRBD2 covers 11 bases. There are 17 residues in the CDR3. V shed 0 bases and J 4 bases; nucleotides not matched to a gene: 6. Germline CDR1 reads SGHRS; CDR2 reads YFSETQ. CDR3 region: CASSLARGLAVYNEQFF. CDR3 bases: TGCGCCAGCAGCTTGGCCAGGGGACTAGCGGTATACAATGAGCAGTTCTTC.

The gene calls are TRBV19 and TRBJ1-1, with D perhaps TRBD1 (5 bases). The CDR3 extends over 15 amino acids. V was clipped by 1 base and J by 5 bases, with 14 bases between them. In germline, CDR1 is LNHDA, CDR2 SQIVND (reference sequence). The CDR3 coding sequence is TGTGCCAGTAGTATAGCTGGGGGGGTTGGAACTGAAGCTTTCTTT. Translation: CASSIAGGVGTEAFF.

The V call is TRBV27, the J call TRBJ2-7; TRBD1 might be the D (6 bases). The CDR3 runs 13 residues. Deletions cut 2 bases from V and 6 bases from J, with 11 bases between. Germline CDR1 is MNHEY and CDR2 is SMNVEV (reference sequence). CDR3 residues: CASSLMGAAEQYF. The CDR3 DNA follows: TGTGCCAGCAGTTTAATGGGGGCAGCCGAGCAGTACTTC.

The V and J genes are TRBV7-6 and TRBJ2-7, with TRBD1 matching over 7 bases. Germline CDR1 is SGHVS and CDR2 is FNYEAQ. V shed 1 base and J 2 bases; nucleotides not matched to a gene: 8. The CDR3 totals 16 residues. This CDR3 reads CASSLGYGTDTYEQYF. In DNA form, the CDR3 reads TGTGCCAGCAGCTTAGGATACGGGACAGACACCTACGAGCAGTACTTC. The complete variable domain, with remaining parts taken from reference TRBV7-6 and TRBJ2-7, reads GAGVSQSPRYKVTKRGQDVALRCDPISGHVSLYWYRQALGQGPEFLTYFNYEAQQDKSGLPNDRFSAERPEGSISTLTIQRTEQRDSAMYRCASSLGYGTDTYEQYFGPGTRLTVT.